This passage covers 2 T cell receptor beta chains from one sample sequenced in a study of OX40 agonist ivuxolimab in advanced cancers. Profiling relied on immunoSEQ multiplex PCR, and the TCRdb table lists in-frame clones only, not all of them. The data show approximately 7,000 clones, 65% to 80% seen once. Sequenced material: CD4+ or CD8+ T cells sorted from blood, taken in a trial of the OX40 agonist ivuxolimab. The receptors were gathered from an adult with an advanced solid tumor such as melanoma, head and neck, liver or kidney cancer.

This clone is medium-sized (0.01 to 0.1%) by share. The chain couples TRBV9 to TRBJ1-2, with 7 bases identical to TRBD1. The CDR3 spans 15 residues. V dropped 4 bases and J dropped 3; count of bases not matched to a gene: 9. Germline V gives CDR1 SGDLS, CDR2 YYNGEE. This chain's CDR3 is CASSPSSGQYYGYTF. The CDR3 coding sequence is TGTGCCAGCAGCCCGTCGTCGGGACAGTACTATGGCTACACCTTC. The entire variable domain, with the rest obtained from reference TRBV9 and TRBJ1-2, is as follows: DSGVTQTPKHLITATGQRVTLRCSPRSGDLSVYWYQQSLDQGLQFLIQYYNGEERAKGNILERFSAQQFPDLHSELNLSSLELGDSALYFCASSPSSGQYYGYTFGSGTRLTVV.

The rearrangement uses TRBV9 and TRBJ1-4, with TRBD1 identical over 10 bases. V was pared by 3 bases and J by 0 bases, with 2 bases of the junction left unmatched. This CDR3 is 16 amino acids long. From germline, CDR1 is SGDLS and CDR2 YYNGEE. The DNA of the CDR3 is TGTGCCAGCAGCGGTGGACAGGGGGCAACTAATGAAAAACTGTTTTTT. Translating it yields CASSGGQGATNEKLFF.